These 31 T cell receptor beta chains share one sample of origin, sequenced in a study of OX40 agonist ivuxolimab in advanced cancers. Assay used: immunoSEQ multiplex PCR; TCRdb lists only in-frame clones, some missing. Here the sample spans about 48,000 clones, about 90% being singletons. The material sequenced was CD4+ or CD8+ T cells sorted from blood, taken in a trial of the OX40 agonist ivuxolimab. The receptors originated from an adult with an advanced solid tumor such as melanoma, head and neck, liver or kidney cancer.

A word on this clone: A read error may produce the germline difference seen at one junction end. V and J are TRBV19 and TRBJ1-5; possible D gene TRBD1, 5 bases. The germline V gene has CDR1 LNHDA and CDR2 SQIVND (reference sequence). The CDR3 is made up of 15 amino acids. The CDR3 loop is CASSWTSYSNQPQHF. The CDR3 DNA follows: TGCGCCAGTAGCTGGACAAGCTATAGCAATCAGCCCCAGCATTTT.

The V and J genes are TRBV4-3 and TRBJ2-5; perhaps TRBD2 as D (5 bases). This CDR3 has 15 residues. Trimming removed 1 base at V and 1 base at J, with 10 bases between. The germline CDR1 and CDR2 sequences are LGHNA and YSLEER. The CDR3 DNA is TGCGCCAGCAGCCAAGTTGACGGGATCCAAGAGACCCAGTACTTC. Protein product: CASSQVDGIQETQYF.

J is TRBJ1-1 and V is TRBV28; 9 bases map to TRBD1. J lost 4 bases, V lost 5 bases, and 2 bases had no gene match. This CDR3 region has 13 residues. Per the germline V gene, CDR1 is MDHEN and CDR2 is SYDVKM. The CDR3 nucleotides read TGTGCCAGCAGTCTGGGACAGGGCACTGAAGCTTTCTTT. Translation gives CASSLGQGTEAFF.

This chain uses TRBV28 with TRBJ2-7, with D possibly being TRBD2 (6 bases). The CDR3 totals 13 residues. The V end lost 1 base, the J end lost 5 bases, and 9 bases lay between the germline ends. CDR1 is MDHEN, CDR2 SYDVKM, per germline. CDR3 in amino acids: CASSLYGGNEQYF. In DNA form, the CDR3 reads TGTGCCAGCAGTTTATACGGAGGGAACGAGCAGTACTTC.

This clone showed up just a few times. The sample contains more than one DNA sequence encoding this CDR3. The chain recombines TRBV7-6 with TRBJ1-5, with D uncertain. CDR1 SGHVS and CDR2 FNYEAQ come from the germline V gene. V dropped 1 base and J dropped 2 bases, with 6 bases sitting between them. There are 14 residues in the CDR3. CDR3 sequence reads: CASSLGPGNQPQHF. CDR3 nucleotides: TGTGCCAGCAGCTTAGGCCCTGGCAATCAGCCCCAGCATTTT.

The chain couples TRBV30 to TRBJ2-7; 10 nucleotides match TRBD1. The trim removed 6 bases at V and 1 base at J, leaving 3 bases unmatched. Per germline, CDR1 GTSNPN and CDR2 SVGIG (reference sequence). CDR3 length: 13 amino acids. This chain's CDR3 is CACRQGASYEQYF. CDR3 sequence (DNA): TGTGCCTGCAGACAGGGGGCATCCTACGAGCAGTACTTC.

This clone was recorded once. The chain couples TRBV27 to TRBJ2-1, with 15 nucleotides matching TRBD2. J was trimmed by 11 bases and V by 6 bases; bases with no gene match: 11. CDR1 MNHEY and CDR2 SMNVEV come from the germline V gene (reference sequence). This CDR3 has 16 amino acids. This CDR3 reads CASSRYAGTSGGKQFF. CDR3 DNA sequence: TGTGCCAGCAGCCGATACGCCGGGACTAGCGGGGGGAAGCAGTTCTTC.

In nucleotides, the CDR3 is TGTGCCAGCAGCGCTCTTAGCGGGGGGGAAGAGGAGACCCAGTACTTC. It translates to CASSALSGGEEETQYF. This chain links TRBV9 with TRBJ2-5; 11 bases agree with TRBD2. J lost 5 bases, V lost 3 bases, and 9 bases had no gene match. CDR1 and CDR2 from the germline V gene are SGDLS and YYNGEE. The CDR3 is 16 residues long. Combining the CDR3 with reference TRBV9 and TRBJ2-5 gives the whole variable domain DSGVTQTPKHLITATGQRVTLRCSPRSGDLSVYWYQQSLDQGLQFLIQYYNGEERAKGNILERFSAQQFPDLHSELNLSSLELGDSALYFCASSALSGGEEETQYFGPGTRLLVL.

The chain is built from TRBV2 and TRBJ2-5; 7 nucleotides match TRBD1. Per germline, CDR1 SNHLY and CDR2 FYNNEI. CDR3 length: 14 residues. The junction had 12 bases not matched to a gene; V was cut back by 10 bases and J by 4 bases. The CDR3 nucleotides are TGTGCCACCAACTTTCCCGGGACAGCAGAGACCCAGTACTTC. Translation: CATNFPGTAETQYF.

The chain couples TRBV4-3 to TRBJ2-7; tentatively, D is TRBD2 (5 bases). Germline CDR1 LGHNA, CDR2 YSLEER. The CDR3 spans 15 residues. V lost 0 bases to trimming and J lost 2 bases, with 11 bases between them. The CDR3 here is CASSQDPGVPYEQYF. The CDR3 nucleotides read TGCGCCAGCAGCCAAGACCCCGGGGTCCCCTACGAGCAGTACTTC.

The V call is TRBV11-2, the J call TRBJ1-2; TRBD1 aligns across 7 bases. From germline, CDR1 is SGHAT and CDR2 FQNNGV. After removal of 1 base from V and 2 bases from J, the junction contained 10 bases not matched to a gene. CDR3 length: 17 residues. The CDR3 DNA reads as TGTGCCAGCAGCTTAGGGGGACAGATAATTCCCAACTATGGCTACACCTTC. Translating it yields CASSLGGQIIPNYGYTF.

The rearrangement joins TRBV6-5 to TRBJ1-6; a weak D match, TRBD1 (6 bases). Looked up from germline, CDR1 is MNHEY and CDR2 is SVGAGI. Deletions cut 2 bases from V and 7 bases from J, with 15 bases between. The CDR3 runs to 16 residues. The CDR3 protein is CASSYPATGVNSPLHF. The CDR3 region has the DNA TGTGCCAGCAGTTACCCCGCGACAGGTGTGAATTCACCCCTCCACTTT.

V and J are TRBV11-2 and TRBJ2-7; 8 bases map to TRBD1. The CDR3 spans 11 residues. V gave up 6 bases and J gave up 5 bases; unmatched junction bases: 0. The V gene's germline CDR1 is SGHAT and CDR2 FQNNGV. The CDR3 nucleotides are TGTGCCAGCAGGGGACAGGACGAGCAGTACTTC. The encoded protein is CASRGQDEQYF.

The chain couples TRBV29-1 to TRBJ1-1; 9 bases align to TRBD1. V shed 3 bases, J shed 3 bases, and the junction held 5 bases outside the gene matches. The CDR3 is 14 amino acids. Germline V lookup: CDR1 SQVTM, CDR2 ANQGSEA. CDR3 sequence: CSVDSGQGYTEAFF. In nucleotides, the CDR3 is TGCAGCGTTGATAGCGGACAGGGGTACACTGAAGCTTTCTTT.

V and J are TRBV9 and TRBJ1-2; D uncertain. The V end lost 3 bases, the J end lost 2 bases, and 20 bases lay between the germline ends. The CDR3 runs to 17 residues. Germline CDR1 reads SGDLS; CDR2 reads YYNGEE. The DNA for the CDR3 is TGTGCCAGCAGCGACAGTATAGATGTCACGCCCAACTATGGCTACACCTTC. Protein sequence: CASSDSIDVTPNYGYTF.

As DNA, the CDR3 is TGTGCCAGCAGCCCCGGACAGGGGTCGGGCTATGGCTACACCTTC. As protein: CASSPGQGSGYGYTF. The gene calls are TRBV7-9 and TRBJ1-2; 9 bases fit TRBD1. CDR1 is SEHNR and CDR2 is FQNEAQ in the germline V gene (reference sequence). This CDR3 contains 15 residues. J gave up 4 bases and V 5 bases, and 8 bases lay outside the gene matches.

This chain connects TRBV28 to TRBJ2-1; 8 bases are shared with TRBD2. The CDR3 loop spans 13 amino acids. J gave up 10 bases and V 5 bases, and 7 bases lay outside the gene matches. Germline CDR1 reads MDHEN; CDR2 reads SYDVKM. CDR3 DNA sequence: TGTGCCAGCAGTACCGGGGGGGCGGTCGAGCAGTTCTTC. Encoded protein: CASSTGGAVEQFF.

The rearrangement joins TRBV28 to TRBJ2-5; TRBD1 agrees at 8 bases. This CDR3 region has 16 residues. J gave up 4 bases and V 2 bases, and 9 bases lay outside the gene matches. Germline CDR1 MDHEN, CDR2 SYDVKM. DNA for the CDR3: TGTGCCAGCAGTTTACCCGTGGACAGGGTAGGAGAGACCCAGTACTTC. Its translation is CASSLPVDRVGETQYF.

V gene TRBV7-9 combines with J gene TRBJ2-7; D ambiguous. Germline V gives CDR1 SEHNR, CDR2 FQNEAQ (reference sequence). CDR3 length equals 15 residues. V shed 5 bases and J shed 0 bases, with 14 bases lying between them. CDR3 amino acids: CASSPAGTDSYEQYF. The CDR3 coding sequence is TGTGCCAGCAGCCCAGCCGGCACAGACTCCTACGAGCAGTACTTC. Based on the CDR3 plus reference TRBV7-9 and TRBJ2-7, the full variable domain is DTGVSQNPRHKITKRGQNVTFRCDPISEHNRLYWYRQTLGQGPEFLTYFQNEAQLEKSRLLSDRFSAERPKGSFSTLEIQRTEQGDSAMYLCASSPAGTDSYEQYFGPGTRLTVT.

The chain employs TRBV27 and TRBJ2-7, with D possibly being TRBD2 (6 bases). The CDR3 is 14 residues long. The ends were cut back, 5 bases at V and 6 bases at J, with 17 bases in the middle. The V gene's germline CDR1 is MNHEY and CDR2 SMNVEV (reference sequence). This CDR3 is CASSPRTTPSEQYF. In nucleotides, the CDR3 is TGTGCCAGCAGTCCTCGGACTACCCCAAGCGAGCAGTACTTC.

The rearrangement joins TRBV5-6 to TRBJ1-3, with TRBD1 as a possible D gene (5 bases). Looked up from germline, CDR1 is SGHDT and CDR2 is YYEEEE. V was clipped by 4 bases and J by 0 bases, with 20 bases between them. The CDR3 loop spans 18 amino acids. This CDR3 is CASSRGVVPLSSGNTIYF. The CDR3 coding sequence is TGTGCCAGCAGCCGGGGGGTAGTCCCCTTGAGCTCTGGAAACACCATATATTTT.

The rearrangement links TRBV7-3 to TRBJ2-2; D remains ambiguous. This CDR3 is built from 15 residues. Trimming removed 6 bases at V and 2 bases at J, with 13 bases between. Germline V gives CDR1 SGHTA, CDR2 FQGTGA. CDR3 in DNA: TGTGCCAGCAGTGCCGGCCCACTCAACACCGGGGAGCTGTTTTTT. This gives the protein CASSAGPLNTGELFF.

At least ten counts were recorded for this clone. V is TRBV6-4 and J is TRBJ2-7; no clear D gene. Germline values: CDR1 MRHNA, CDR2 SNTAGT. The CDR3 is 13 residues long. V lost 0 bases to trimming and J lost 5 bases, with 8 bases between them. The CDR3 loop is CASSDSESDEQYF. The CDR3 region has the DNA TGTGCCAGCAGTGACTCAGAATCCGACGAGCAGTACTTC.

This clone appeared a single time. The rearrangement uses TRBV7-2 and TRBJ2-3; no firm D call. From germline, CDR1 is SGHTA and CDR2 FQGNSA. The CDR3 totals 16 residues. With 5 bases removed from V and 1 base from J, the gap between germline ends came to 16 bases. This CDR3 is CASSDGVNRGTDTQYF. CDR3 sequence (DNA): TGTGCCAGCAGCGATGGGGTCAACAGAGGCACAGATACGCAGTATTTT.

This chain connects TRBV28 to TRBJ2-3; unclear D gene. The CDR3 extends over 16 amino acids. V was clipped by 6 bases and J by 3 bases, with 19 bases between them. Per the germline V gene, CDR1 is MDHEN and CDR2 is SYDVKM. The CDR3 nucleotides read TGTGCCAGCAGATGGGAAGGGAAGGGTGGAACAGATACGCAGTATTTT. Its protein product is CASRWEGKGGTDTQYF.

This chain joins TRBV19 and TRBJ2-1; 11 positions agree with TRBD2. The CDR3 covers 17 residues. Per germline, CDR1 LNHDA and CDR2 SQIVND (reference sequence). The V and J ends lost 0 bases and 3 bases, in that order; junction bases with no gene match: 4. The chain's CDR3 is CASSIDSGGAYYNEQFF. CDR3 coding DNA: TGTGCCAGTAGTATAGATAGCGGGGGGGCGTACTACAATGAGCAGTTCTTC.

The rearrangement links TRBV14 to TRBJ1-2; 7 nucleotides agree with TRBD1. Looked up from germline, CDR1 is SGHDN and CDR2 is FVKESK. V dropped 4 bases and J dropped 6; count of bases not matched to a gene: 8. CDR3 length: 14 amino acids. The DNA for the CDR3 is TGTGCCAGCAGCCGCGACAGGGAGGGAAATGGCTACACCTTC. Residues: CASSRDREGNGYTF.

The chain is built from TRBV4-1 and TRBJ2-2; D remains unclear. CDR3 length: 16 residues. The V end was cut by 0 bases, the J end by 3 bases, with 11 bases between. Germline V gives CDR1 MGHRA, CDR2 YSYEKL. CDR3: CASSQERPTYTGELFF. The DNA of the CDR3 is TGCGCCAGCAGCCAAGAGAGGCCTACTTACACCGGGGAGCTGTTTTTT.

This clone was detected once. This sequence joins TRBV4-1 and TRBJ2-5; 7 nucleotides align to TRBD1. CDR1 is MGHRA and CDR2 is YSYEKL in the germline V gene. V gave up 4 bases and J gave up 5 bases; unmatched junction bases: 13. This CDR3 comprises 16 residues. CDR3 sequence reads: CASSLLRQGVRETQYF. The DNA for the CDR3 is TGCGCCAGCAGCCTTTTGCGACAGGGAGTACGGGAGACCCAGTACTTC.

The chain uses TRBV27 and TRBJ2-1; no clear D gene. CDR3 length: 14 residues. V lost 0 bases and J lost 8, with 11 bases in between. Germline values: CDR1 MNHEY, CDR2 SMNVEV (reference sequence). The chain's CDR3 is CASSLSGSSDEQFF. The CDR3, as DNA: TGTGCCAGCAGTTTATCCGGGTCCAGCGATGAGCAGTTCTTC.

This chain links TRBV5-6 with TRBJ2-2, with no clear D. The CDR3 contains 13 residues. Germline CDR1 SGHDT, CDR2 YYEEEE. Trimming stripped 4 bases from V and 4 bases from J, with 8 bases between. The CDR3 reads CASSLGGTGELFF. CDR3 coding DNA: TGTGCCAGCAGCCTTGGTGGCACCGGGGAGCTGTTTTTT.